This T cell receptor beta chain derives from a study of cytomegalovirus exposure and HLA in healthy donors. Study-level results: Reportedly, TCR beta sequences accurately predicted HLA-A and HLA-B alleles in most subjects.

In germline, CDR1 is LNHDA, CDR2 SQIVND (reference sequence). The V gene end was trimmed by 7 bases and the J gene end by 2 bases; junction bases not matched to a gene: 8. The CDR3 extends over 15 amino acids. This clone was counted a few times. The antigen remains undetermined. 60 Vbeta and 13 Jbeta primers were used in PCR. Some clones are missing from TCRdb's copy, which holds only in-frame ones; the method was immunoSEQ multiplex PCR. The table shows 130,000 or so clones, with 8.5% occurring only once. This receptor was identified in a middle-aged man in good health and CMV-seronegative. The chain joins TRBV19 to TRBJ1-1; TRBD1 agrees at 9 bases. The sample comprised PBMCs. The CDR3, as DNA: TGTGCCAGTAAAAAAACGACAGGGGGTAACACTGAAGCTTTCTTT. Translating it yields CASKKTTGGNTEAFF.